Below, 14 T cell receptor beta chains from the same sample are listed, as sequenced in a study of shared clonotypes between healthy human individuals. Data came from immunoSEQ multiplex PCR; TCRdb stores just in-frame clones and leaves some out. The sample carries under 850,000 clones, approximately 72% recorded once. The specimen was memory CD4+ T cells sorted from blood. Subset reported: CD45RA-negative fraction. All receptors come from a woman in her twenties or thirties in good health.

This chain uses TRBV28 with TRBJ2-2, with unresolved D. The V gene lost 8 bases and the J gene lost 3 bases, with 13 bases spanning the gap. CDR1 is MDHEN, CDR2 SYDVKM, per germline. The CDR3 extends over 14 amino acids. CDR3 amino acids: CASLSPLDTGELFF. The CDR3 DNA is TGTGCCAGCTTGTCCCCGCTCGACACCGGGGAGCTGTTTTTT.

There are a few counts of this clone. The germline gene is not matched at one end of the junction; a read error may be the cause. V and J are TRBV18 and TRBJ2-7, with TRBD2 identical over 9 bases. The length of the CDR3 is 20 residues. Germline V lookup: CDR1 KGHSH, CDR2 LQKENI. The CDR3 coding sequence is TGTGCCAGCTCATCCTCCGGAATGGCTAGCGGGATCTCTTCGTCCTCCGAGCAGTACTTC. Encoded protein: CASSSSGMASGISSSSEQYF.

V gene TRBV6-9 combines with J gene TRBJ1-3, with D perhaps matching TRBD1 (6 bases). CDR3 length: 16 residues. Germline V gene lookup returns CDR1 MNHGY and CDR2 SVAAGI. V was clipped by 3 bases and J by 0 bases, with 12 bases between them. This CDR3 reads CASSYQTGHSGNTIYF. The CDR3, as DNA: TGTGCCAGCAGTTACCAGACAGGACACTCTGGAAACACCATATATTTT.

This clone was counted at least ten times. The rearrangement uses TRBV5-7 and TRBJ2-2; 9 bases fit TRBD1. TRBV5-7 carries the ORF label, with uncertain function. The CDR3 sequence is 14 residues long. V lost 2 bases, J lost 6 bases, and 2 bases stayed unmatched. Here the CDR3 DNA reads TGTGCCAGCAGCTTAACAGGGGGCCCCGGGGAGCTGTTTTTT. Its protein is CASSLTGGPGELFF.

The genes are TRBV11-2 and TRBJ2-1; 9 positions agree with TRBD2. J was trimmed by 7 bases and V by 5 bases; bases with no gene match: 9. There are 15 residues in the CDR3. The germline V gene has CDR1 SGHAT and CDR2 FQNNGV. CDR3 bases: TGTGCCAGCAGCCAACCGGGACTAGCAACAAATGAGCAGTTCTTC. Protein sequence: CASSQPGLATNEQFF.

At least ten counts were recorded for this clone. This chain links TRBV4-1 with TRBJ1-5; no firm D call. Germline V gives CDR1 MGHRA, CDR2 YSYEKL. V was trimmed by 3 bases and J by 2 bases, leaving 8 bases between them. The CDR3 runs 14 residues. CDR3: CASSHDEGNQPQHF. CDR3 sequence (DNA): TGCGCCAGCAGCCACGACGAGGGCAATCAGCCCCAGCATTTT.

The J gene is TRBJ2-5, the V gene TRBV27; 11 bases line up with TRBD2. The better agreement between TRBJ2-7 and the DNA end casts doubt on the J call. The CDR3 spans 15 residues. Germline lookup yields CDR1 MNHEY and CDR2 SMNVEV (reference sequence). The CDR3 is CASSLNSGRDYEQYF. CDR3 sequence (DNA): TGTGCCAGCAGTCTTAATAGCGGGAGGGATTACGAGCAGTACTTC.

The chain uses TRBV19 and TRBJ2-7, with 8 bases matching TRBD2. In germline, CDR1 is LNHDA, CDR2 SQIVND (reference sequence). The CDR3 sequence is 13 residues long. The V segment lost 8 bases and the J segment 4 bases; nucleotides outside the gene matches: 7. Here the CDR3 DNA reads TGTGCCAGTTCTCCCGGGAGGGGGTACGAGCAGTACTTC. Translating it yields CASSPGRGYEQYF.

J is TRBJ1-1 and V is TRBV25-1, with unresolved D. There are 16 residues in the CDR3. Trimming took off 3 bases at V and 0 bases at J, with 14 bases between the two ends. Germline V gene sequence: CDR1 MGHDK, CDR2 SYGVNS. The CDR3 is CASSDSLRPVNTEAFF. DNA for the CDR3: TGTGCCAGCAGTGACTCGCTTCGTCCGGTGAACACTGAAGCTTTCTTT.

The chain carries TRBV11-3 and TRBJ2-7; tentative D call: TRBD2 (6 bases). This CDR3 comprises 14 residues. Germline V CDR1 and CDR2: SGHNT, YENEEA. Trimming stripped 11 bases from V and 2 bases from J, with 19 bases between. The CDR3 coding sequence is TGTGCCTCGGAGGGCGGCGGGTCCCCCTACGAGCAGTACTTC. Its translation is CASEGGGSPYEQYF.

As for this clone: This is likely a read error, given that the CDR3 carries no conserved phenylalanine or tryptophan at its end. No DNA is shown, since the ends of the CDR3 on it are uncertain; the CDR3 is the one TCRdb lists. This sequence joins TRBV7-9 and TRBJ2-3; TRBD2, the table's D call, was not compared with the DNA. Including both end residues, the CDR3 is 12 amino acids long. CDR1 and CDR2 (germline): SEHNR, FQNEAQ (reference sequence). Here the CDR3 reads CASSLEGLAGVV.

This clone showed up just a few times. DNA for the CDR3: TGTGCCAGCGCGCGGGGGGGGACCTTGGGTGAAGCTTTCTTT. It yields the protein CASARGGTLGEAFF. This chain links TRBV6-6 with TRBJ1-1; D might be TRBD1 (5 bases). Between the trimmed V and J ends, which lost 8 bases and 7 bases, there was a span of 20 bases. This CDR3 spans 14 amino acids. CDR1 and CDR2 (germline): MNHNY, SVGAGI (reference sequence).

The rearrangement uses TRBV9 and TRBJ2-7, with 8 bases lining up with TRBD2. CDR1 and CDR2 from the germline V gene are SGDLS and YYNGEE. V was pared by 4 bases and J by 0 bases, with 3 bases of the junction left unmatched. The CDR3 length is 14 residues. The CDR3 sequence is CASSPGGDSYEQYF. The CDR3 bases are TGTGCCAGCAGCCCGGGGGGGGACTCCTACGAGCAGTACTTC.

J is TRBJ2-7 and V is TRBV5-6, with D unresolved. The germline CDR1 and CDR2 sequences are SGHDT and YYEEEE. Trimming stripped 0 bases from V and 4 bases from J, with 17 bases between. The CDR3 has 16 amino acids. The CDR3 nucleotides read TGTGCCAGCAGCTTGGAGGGTAGGGCCGGTTCGTACGAGCAGTACTTC. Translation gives CASSLEGRAGSYEQYF.